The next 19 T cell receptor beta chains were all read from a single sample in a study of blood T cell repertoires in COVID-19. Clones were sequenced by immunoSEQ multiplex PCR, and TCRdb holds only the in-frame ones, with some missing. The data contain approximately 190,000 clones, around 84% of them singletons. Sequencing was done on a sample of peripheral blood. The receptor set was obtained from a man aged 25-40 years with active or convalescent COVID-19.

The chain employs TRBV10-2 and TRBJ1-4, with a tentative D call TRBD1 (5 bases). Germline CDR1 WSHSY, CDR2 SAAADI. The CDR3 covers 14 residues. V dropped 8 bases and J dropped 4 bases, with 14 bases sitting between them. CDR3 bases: TGCGCCAGCCGACGGGCAGGGATTAATGAAAAACTGTTTTTT. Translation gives CASRRAGINEKLFF.

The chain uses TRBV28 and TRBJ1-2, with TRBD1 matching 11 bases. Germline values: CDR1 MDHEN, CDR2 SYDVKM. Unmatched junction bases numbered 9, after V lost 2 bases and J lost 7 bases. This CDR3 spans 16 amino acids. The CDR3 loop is CASSLLQLGTGGGYTF. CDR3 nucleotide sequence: TGTGCCAGCAGTTTACTTCAACTCGGGACAGGGGGTGGCTACACCTTC.

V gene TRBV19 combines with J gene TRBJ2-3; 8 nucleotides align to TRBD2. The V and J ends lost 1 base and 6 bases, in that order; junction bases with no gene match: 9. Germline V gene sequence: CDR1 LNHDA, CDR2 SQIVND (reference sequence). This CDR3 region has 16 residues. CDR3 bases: TGTGCCAGTAGTATAGTGGCAGCGGGGGCGGGGGATACGCAGTATTTT. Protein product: CASSIVAAGAGDTQYF.

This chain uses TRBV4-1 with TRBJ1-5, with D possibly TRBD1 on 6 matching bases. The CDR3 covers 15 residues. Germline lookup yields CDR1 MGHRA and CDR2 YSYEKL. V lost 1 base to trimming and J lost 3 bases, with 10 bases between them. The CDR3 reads CASSQATGVNQPQHF. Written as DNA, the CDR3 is TGCGCCAGCAGCCAAGCGACAGGAGTCAATCAGCCCCAGCATTTT.

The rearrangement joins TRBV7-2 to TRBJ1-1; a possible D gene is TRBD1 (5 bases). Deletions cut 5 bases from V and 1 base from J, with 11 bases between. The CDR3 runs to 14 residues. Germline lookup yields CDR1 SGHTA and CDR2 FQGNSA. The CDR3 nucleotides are TGTGCCAGCAGCCTACAGGCTTCGAACACTGAAGCTTTCTTT. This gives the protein CASSLQASNTEAFF. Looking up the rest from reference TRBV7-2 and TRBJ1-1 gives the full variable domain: GAGVSQSPSNKVTEKGKDVELRCDPISGHTALYWYRQSLGQGLEFLIYFQGNSAPDKSGLPSDRFSAERTGGSVSTLTIQRTQQEDSAVYLCASSLQASNTEAFFGQGTRLTVV.

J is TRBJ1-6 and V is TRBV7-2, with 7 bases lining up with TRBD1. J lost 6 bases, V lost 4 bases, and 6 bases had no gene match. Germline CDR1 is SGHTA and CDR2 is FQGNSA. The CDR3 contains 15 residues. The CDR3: CASSSHRGSNSPLHF. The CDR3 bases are TGTGCCAGCAGCTCGCACAGGGGTTCTAATTCACCCCTCCACTTT.

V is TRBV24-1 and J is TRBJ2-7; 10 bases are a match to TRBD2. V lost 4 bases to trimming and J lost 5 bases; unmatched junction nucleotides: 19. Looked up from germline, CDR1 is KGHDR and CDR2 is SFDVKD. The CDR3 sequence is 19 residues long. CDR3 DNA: TGTGCCACCAGTGAACCCGGACTAGCGGTGCCCGGGGTTACGAACGAGCAGTACGTC. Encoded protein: CATSEPGLAVPGVTNEQYV.

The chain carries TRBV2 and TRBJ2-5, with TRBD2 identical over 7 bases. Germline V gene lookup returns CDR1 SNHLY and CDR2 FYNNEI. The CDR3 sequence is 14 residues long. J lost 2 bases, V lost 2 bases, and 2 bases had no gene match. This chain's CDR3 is CASSEPAGQETQYF. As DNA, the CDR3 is TGTGCCAGCAGTGAACCAGCGGGGCAAGAGACCCAGTACTTC.

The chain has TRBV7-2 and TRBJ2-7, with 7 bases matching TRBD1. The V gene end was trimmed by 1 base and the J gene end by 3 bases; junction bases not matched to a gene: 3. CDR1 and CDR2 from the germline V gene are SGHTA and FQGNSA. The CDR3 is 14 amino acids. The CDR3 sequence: CASSLGGTVYEQYV. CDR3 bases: TGTGCCAGCAGCTTAGGGGGGACAGTCTACGAGCAGTACGTC.

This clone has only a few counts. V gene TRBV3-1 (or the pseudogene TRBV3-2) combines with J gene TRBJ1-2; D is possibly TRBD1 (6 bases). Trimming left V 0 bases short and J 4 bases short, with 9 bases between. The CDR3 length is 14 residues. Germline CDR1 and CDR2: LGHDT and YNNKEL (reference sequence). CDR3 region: CASSQDTGSYGYTF. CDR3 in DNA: TGTGCCAGCAGCCAAGATACAGGGAGCTATGGCTACACCTTC.

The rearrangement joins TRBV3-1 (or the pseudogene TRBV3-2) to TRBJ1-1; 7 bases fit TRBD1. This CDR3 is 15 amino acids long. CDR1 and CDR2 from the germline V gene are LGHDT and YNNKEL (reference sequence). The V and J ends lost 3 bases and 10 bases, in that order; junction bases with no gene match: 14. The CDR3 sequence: CASSQDRTGVLAAFF. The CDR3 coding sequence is TGTGCCAGCAGCCAGGACCGGACAGGCGTGCTGGCAGCTTTCTTT.

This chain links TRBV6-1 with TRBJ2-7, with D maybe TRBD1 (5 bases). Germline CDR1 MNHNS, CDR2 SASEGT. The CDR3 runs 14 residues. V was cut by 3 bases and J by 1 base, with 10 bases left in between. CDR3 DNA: TGTGCCAGCAGTGACAGGGTGGTGTCCTACGAGCAGTACGTC. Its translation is CASSDRVVSYEQYV.

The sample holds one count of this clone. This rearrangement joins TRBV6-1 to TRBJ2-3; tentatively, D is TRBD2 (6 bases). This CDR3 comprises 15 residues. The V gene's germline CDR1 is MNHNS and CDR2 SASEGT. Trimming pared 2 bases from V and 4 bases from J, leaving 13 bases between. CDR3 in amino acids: CASSELFWGADTQYF. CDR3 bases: TGTGCCAGCAGTGAATTGTTTTGGGGGGCAGATACGCAGTATTTT.

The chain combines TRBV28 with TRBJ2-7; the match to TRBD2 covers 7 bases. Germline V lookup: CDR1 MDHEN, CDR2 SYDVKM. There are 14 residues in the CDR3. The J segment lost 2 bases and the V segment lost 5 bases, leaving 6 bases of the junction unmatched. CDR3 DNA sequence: TGTGCCAGCAGTCCCCCCGCGGGAGCCTACGAGCAGTACTTC. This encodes CASSPPAGAYEQYF.

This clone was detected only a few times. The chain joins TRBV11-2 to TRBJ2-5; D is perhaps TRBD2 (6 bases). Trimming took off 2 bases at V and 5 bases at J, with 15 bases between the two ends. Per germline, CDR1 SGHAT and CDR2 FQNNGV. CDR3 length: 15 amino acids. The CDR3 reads CASSLSFGSWETQYF. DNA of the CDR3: TGTGCCAGCAGCTTATCTTTCGGGAGCTGGGAGACCCAGTACTTC.

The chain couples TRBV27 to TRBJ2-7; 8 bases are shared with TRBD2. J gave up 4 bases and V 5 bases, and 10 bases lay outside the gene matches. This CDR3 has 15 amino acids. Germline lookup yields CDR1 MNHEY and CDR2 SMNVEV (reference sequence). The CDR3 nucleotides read TGTGCCAGCAGTCCTAAATCCGGGACTAGGTACGAGCAGTACGTC. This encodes CASSPKSGTRYEQYV.

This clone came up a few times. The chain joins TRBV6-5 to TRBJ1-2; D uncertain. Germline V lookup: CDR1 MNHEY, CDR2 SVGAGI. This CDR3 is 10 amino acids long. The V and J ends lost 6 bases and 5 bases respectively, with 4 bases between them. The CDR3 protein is CASSLYGYTF. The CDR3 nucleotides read TGTGCCAGCAGCCTTTATGGCTACACCTTC.

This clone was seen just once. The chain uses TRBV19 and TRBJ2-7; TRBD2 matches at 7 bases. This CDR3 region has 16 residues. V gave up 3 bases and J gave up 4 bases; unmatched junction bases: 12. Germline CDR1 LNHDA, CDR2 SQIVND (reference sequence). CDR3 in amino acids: CASSIFAGVAGYEQYF. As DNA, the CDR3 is TGTGCCAGTAGTATTTTTGCGGGAGTTGCAGGGTACGAGCAGTACTTC.

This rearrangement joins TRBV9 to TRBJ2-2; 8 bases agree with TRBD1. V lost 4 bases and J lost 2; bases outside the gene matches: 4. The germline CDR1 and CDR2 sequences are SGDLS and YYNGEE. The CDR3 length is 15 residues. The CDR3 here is CASSLTGANTGELFF. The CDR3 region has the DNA TGTGCCAGCAGCTTGACAGGGGCTAACACCGGGGAGCTGTTTTTT.